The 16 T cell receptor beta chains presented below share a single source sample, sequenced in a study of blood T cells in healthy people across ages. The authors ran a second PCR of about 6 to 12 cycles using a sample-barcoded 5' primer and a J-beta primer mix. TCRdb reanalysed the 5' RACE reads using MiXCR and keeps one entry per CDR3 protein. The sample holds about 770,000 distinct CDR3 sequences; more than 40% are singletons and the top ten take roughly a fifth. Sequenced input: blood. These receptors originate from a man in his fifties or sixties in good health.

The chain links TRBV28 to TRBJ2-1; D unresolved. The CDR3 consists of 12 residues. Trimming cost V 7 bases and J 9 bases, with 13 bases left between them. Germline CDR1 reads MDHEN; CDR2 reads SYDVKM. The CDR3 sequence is CASKKPLAEQFF. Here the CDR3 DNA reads TGTGCCAGCAAAAAGCCCCTTGCTGAGCAGTTCTTC.

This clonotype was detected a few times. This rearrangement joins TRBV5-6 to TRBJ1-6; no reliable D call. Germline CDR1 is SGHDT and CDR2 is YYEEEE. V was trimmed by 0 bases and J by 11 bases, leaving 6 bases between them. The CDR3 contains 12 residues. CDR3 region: CASSLALAPLHF. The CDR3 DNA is TGTGCCAGCAGCTTGGCCCTCGCACCCCTCCACTTT.

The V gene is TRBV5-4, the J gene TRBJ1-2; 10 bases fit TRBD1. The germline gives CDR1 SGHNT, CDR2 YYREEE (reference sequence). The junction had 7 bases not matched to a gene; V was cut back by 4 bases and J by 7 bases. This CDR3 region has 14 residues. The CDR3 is CASSVGQGVFGYTF. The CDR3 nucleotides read TGTGCCAGCAGCGTTGGACAGGGGGTGTTTGGCTACACCTTC.

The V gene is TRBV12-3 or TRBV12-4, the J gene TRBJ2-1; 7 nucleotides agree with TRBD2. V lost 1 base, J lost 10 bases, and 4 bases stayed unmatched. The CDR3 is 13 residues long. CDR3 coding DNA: TGTGCCAGCAGTTTAGAGAGGCGGGGGGAGCAGTTCTTC. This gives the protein CASSLERRGEQFF.

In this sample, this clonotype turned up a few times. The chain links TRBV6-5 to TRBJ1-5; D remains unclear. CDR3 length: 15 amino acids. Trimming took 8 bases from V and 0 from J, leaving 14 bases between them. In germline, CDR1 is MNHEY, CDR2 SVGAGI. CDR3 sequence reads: CASAPEFYSNQPQHF. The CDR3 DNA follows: TGTGCCAGCGCCCCCGAGTTTTATAGCAATCAGCCCCAGCATTTT.

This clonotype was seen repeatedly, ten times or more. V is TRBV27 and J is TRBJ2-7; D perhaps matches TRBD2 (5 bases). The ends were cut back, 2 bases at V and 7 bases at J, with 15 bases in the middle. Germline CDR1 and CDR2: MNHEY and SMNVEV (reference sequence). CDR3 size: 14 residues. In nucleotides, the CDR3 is TGTGCCAGCAGTTTAAGGGTCCGTACGGGGGAGCAGTACTTC. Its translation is CASSLRVRTGEQYF.

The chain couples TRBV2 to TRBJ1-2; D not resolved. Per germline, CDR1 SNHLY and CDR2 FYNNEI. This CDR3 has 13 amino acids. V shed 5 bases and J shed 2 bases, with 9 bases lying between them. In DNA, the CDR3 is TGTGCCAGCAGTTCGACGCGGAACTATGGCTACACCTTC. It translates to CASSSTRNYGYTF.

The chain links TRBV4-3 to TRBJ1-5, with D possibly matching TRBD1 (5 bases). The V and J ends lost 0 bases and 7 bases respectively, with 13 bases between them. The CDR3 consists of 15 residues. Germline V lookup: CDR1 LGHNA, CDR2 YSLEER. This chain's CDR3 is CASSQDNSGGQPQHF. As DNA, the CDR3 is TGCGCCAGCAGCCAAGACAACTCCGGGGGACAGCCCCAGCATTTT.

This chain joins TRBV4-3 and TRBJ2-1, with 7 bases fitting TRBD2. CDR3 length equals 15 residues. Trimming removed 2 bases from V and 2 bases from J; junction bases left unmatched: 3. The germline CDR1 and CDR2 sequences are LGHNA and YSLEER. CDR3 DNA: TGCGCCAGCAGCCAACGTCTAGCGGCCTACAATGAGCAGTTCTTC. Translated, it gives CASSQRLAAYNEQFF.

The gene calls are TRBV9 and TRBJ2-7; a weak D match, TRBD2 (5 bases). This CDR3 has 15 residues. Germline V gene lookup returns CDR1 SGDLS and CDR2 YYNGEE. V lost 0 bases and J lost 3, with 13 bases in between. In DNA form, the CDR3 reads TGTGCCAGCAGCGTAGGAGACTCGGGATACTACGAGCAGTACTTC. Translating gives CASSVGDSGYYEQYF.

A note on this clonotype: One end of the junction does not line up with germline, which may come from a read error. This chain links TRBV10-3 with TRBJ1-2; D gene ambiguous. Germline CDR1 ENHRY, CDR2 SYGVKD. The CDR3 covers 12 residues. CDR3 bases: TGTGCCATCAGTGAGGGAGGATATGTCTACACCTTC. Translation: CAISEGGYVYTF.

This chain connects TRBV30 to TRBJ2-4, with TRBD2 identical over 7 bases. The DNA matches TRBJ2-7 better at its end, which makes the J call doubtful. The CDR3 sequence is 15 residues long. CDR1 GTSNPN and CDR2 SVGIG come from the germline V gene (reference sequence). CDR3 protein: CAWSVRRGRAYEQYF. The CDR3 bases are TGTGCCTGGAGCGTACGGCGGGGGAGGGCCTACGAGCAGTACTTC.

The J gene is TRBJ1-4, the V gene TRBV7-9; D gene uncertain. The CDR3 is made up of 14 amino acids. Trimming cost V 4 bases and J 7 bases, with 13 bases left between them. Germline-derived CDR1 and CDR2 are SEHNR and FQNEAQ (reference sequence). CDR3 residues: CASSSRTGSEKLFF. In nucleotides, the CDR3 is TGTGCCAGCAGCTCCCGGACGGGGAGTGAAAAACTGTTTTTT.

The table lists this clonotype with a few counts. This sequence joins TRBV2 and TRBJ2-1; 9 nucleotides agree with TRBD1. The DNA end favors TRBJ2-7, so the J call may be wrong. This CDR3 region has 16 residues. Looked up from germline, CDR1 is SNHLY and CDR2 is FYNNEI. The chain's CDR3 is CASTGGRDRAYNEQYF. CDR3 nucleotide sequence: TGTGCCAGCACGGGAGGCCGGGACAGGGCCTACAATGAGCAGTACTTC.

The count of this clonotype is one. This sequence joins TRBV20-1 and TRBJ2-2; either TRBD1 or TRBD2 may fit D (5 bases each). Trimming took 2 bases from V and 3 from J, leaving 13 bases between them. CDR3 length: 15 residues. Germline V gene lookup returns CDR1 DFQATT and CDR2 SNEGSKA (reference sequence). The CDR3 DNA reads TGCAGTGCTAGAAAGAGGGGCGCGGACACCGGGGAGCTGTTTTTT. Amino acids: CSARKRGADTGELFF.

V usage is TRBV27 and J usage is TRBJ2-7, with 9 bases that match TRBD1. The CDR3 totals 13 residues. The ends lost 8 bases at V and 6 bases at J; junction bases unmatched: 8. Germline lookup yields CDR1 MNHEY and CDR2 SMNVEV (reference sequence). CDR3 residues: CASRGTGKGEQYF. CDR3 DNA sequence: TGTGCCAGCCGGGGGACAGGGAAAGGCGAGCAGTACTTC.